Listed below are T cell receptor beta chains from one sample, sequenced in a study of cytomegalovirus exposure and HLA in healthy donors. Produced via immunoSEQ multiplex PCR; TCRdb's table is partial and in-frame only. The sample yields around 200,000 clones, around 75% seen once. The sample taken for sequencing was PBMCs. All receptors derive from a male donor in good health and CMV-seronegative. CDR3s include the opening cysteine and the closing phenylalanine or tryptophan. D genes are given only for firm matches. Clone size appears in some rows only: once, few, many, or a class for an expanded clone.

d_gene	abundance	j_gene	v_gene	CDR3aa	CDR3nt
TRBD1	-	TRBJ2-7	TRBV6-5	CASSSGQGSYEQYF	TGTGCCAGCAGCTCCGGACAGGGCTCCTACGAGCAGTACTTC
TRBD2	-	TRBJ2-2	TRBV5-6	CASSLRTSGRSGELFF	TGTGCCAGCAGCTTAAGGACTAGCGGGAGGTCCGGGGAGCTGTTTTTT
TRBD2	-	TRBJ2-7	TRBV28	CASSPSGGASYEQYF	TGTGCCAGCAGCCCTAGCGGGGGCGCGAGCTACGAGCAGTACTTC
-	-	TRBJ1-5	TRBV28	CASSFNSNQPQHF	TGTGCCAGCAGTTTCAATAGCAATCAGCCCCAGCATTTT
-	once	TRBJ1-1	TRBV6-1	CASSVTDTNTEAFF	TGTGCCAGCAGTGTGACAGATACGAACACTGAAGCTTTCTTT
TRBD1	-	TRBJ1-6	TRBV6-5	CASKDRVTYNSPLHF	TGTGCCAGCAAAGACAGGGTAACTTATAATTCACCCCTCCACTTT
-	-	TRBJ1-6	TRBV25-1	CASSELSSNSPLHF	TGTGCCAGCAGTGAACTCTCCTCCAATTCACCCCTCCACTTT
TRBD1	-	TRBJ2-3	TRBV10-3	CAISPRQGAGTDTQYF	TGTGCCATCAGCCCCCGACAGGGGGCTGGCACAGATACGCAGTATTTT
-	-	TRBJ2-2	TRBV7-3	CASSPGRGGNTGELFF	TGTGCCAGCAGCCCCGGAAGGGGCGGGAACACCGGGGAGCTGTTTTTT
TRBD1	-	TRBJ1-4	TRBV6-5	CASSYLTGADEKLFF	TGTGCCAGCAGTTACCTGACAGGGGCAGATGAAAAACTGTTTTTT
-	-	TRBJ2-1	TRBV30	CAWSVRREQFF	TGTGCCTGGAGTGTACGGAGGGAGCAGTTCTTC
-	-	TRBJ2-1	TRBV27	CASSLWESYNGQFF	TGTGCCAGCAGTCTGTGGGAGAGCTACAATGGGCAGTTCTTC
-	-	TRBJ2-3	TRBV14	CASSPALWYPDTQYF	TGTGCCAGCAGCCCCGCGCTGTGGTACCCAGATACGCAGTATTTT
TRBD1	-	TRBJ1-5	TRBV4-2	CASSQDSISRDRGQPQHF	TGTGCCAGCAGCCAAGATAGTATAAGTAGGGACAGGGGGCAGCCCCAGCATTTT
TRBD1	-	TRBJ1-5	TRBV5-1	CASSPSTGRGQPQHF	TGCGCCAGCAGCCCCTCGACAGGGAGAGGCCAGCCCCAGCATTTT
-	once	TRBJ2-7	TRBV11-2	CASSLARGWTYEQYF	TGTGCCAGCAGCTTAGCCCGGGGGTGGACCTACGAGCAGTACTTC
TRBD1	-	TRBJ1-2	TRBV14	CASSQETGPRYGYTF	TGTGCCAGCAGCCAAGAGACAGGGCCCCGCTATGGCTACACCTTC
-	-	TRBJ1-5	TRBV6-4	CASSDDSGQPQHF	TGTGCCAGCAGTGATGACTCTGGCCAGCCCCAGCATTTT
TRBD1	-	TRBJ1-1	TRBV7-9	CASSADRGANTEAFF	TGTGCCAGCAGCGCGGACAGGGGGGCGAACACTGAAGCTTTCTTT
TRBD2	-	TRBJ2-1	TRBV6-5	CASAPSGRAYNEQFF	TGTGCCAGCGCCCCTAGCGGGAGGGCCTACAATGAGCAGTTCTTC
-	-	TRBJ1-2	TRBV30	CAWRLLGEADYGYTF	TGTGCCTGGAGACTGTTGGGGGAGGCCGACTATGGCTACACCTTC
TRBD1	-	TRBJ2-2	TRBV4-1	CASSQGQGAGTGELFF	TGCGCCAGCAGCCAAGGGCAGGGGGCAGGGACCGGGGAGCTGTTTTTT
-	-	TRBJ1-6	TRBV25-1	CASSVDSLAPLHF	TGTGCCAGCAGTGTGGACAGTTTGGCACCCCTCCACTTT
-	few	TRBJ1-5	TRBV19	CASRPGVFSNQPQHF	TGTGCCAGTAGGCCAGGGGTCTTTAGCAATCAGCCCCAGCATTTT
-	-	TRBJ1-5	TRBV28	CASSLSRRAYNQPQHF	TGTGCCAGCAGTTTATCTAGACGTGCCTACAATCAGCCCCAGCATTTT
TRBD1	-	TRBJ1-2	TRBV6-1	CASSEGGQPSRNYGYTF	TGTGCCAGCAGTGAAGGGGGACAGCCTAGCCGTAACTATGGCTACACCTTC
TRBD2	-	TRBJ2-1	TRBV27	CASSSLGLAFNEQFF	TGTGCCAGCAGTTCCTTGGGACTAGCGTTTAATGAGCAGTTCTTC
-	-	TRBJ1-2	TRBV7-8	CASSPGGGGYGYTF	TGTGCCAGCAGCCCCGGGGGTGGGGGCTATGGCTACACCTTC
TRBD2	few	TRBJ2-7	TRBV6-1	CASSPGTSKHEQYF	TGTGCCAGCAGCCCCGGGACTAGTAAGCACGAGCAGTACTTC
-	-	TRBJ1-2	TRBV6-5	CASSYRAGKPYGYTF	TGTGCCAGCAGTTACAGGGCAGGGAAGCCTTATGGCTACACCTTC
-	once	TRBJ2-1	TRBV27	CASSLWEGDNEQFF	TGTGCCAGCAGTTTATGGGAGGGGGACAATGAGCAGTTCTTC
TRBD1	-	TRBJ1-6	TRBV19	CASSQTGSSSPLHF	TGTGCCAGTAGTCAGACAGGGTCGTCCTCACCCCTCCACTTT
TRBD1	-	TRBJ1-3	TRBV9	CASSVGDSGNTIYF	TGTGCCAGCAGCGTAGGGGACAGTGGAAACACCATATATTTT
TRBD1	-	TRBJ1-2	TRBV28	CASSLRDRVHGYTF	TGTGCCAGCAGTTTGAGGGACAGGGTCCATGGCTACACCTTC
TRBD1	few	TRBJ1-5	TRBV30	CAWSLGQGGQPQHF	TGTGCCTGGAGTCTCGGACAGGGGGGTCAGCCCCAGCATTTT
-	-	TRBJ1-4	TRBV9	CASSQYGGFISTNEKLFF	TGTGCCAGCAGTCAATATGGAGGTTTTATTTCGACTAATGAAAAACTGTTTTTT
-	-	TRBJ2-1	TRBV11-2	CASSSPLAEGGYNEQFF	TGTGCCAGCAGCTCCCCCCTAGCGGAGGGGGGTTACAATGAGCAGTTCTTC
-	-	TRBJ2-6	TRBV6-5	CASSYSMFGANVLTF	TGTGCCAGCAGTTACTCTATGTTTGGGGCCAACGTCCTGACTTTC
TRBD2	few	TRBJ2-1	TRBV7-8	CASSFGGSGNEQFF	TGTGCCAGCAGCTTCGGCGGGAGTGGGAATGAGCAGTTCTTC
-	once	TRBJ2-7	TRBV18	CASSPPNRAYEQYF	TGTGCCAGCTCACCACCGAACAGGGCCTACGAGCAGTACTTC
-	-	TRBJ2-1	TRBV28	CASRRLGEQFF	TGTGCCAGCAGGAGACTTGGTGAGCAGTTCTTC
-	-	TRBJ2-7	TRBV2	CASSERGNSEQYF	TGTGCCAGCAGTGAACGGGGTAATAGCGAGCAGTACTTC
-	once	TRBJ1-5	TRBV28	CASSRLSQGLKQPQHF	TGTGCCAGCAGTCGTCTGAGTCAGGGTTTAAAACAGCCCCAGCATTTT
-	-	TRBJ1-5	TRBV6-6	CASSYSIGRVNQPQHF	TGTGCCAGCAGTTACTCGATCGGCAGGGTCAATCAGCCCCAGCATTTT
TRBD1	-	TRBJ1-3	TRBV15	CATFSGTGGGNTIYF	TGTGCCACCTTTTCCGGGACAGGGGGTGGAAACACCATATATTTT
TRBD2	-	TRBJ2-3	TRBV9	CASSVVGTSGMSDTQYF	TGTGCCAGCAGCGTAGTGGGGACTAGCGGGATGAGCGATACGCAGTATTTT
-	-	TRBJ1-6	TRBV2	CASSDRQGSSPLHF	TGTGCCAGCAGTGATCGTCAGGGTAGTTCACCCCTCCACTTT
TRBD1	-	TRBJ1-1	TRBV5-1	CASSLTGTGGTEAFF	TGCGCCAGCAGCTTGACCGGGACAGGGGGCACTGAAGCTTTCTTT
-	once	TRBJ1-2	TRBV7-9	CASSLVGSDDGYTF	TGTGCCAGCAGCTTAGTCGGGTCCGACGATGGCTACACCTTC
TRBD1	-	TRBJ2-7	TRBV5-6	CASSHRDSLSYEQYF	TGTGCCAGCAGCCACCGGGACAGCCTTTCCTACGAGCAGTACTTC
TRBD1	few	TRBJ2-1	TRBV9	CASSGLRDSVLDEQFF	TGTGCCAGCAGCGGACTCCGGGACAGCGTCTTGGATGAGCAGTTCTTC
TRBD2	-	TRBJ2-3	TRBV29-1	CSVERTSGSDTQYF	TGCAGCGTTGAACGGACTAGCGGGAGTGATACGCAGTATTTT
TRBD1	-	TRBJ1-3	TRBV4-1	CASSQEPGQGLMEARGNTIYF	TGCGCCAGCAGCCAAGAACCGGGACAGGGACTCATGGAGGCGCGTGGAAACACCATATATTTT
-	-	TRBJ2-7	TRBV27	CASAFGHEQYF	TGTGCCAGCGCCTTTGGCCACGAGCAGTACTTC